A selection of T cell receptor beta chains follows, all from one sample in a study of blood T cell repertoires in COVID-19. Clones were read by immunoSEQ multiplex PCR, and TCRdb kept only the in-frame ones, dropping some. The sample records 350,000 to 400,000 clones, approximately 91% being singletons. Sequencing input: PBMCs or T cells enriched from blood (not recorded which). The source is a middle-aged woman who had been exposed to COVID-19. Each CDR3 is given with its conserved first and last residue.

j_call,v_call,cdr3_length,cdr3_aa
TRBJ2-1,TRBV5-1,18,CASSFTSGGPGSYNEQFF
TRBJ2-5,TRBV3-1/TRBV3-2,15,CASSFRTGSIETQYF
TRBJ1-5,TRBV6-2/TRBV6-3,17,CASSYSRARYSNQPQHF
TRBJ2-1,TRBV10-1,17,CASSEPLAGDSYNEQFF
TRBJ1-1,TRBV15,16,CATSRADRVIWTEAFF
TRBJ2-2,TRBV12-5,14,CASGWRGNTGELFF
TRBJ2-7,TRBV7-8,14,CASSPRGDSYEQYF
TRBJ2-7,TRBV13,16,CASSSKTGRSSYEQYF
TRBJ1-2,TRBV11-2,14,CASSPGQGALSETF
TRBJ2-7,TRBV9,16,CASSVGGTGLSYEQYF
TRBJ1-1,TRBV2,13,CASRRQQNTEAFF
TRBJ2-5,TRBV7-3,14,CASSLAGGLETQYF
TRBJ2-1,TRBV5-1,13,CASREGSYNEQFF
TRBJ2-3,TRBV7-2,16,CASSTGLAGGVSPQYF
TRBJ1-2,TRBV7-9,13,CASSLGQNYGYTF
TRBJ1-2,TRBV5-4,15,CASSRTGTANYGYTF
TRBJ1-5,TRBV6-6,15,CASSDRGRDNQPQHF
TRBJ2-5,TRBV6-2/TRBV6-3,15,CASSPGGTGGETQYF
TRBJ2-5,TRBV3-1/TRBV3-2,15,CASSQGRGVQETQYF
TRBJ2-1,TRBV19,13,CASTPSGGREQFF
TRBJ2-7,TRBV6-6,16,CASSSPLAGGLYEQYF
TRBJ2-5,TRBV5-1,15,CASGATGLGQETQYF
TRBJ1-2,TRBV5-6,14,CASSIEQGNYGYTF
TRBJ2-1,TRBV5-1,15,CASTQMGGKLDEQFF
TRBJ2-3,TRBV6-2/TRBV6-3,20,CASSYREWGRGGPSTDTQYF